This T cell receptor beta chain was profiled in a study of PD-L1 blockade in urothelial cancer. Overall study: Atezolizumab (1,200 mg intravenously every 3 weeks) began in the mid-2010s for patients. Analyzed time points were 3 weeks (second dose) and 6 weeks after therapy began.

Templates that were synthetic TCR analogs were spiked into each PCR. Produced via immunoSEQ multiplex PCR; TCRdb's table is partial and in-frame only. This sample yields tens of thousands of clones, of which about 81% are seen a single time; roughly 9.5% belongs to the top ten. The source is a man between 65 and 85 years old with urothelial cancer. Sequencing used PBMCs, obtained around atezolizumab (anti-PD-L1) treatment.

The CDR3 coding sequence is TGCGCCAGCAGCCCCCGGGACTCGGGACGCACAGATACGCAGTATTTT. Translation: CASSPRDSGRTDTQYF. V usage is TRBV4-1 and J usage is TRBJ2-3, with D possibly being TRBD2 (6 bases). The CDR3 is 16 amino acids. From germline, CDR1 is MGHRA and CDR2 YSYEKL. Trimming removed 4 bases at V and 1 base at J, with 15 bases between.